Listed below are T cell receptor beta chains from one sample, sequenced in a study of molecular identifiers for immune sequencing clone quantification. MiXCR, applied by TCRdb to the PCR reads, yields one record per CDR3 protein. Of 15,000 to 20,000 distinct CDR3 sequences detected, roughly 22% appear once; the ten largest clones hold about 6.4%. The sequencing input was naive CD8+ T cells from blood, with Jurkat cell RNA spiked in. The source is a human donor in good health. Some libraries in this study had Jurkat cell RNA spiked in. Each CDR3 is given with its conserved first and last residue. The D gene is left open where the match is weak. The size field is filled for only some rows; it gives once, few, many or a size class.

TRBJ2-5	TRBV20-1	.	many	TGCAGTGCTAGGCCGGAGACCCAGTACTTC	CSARPETQYF
TRBJ1-5	TRBV19	.	many	TGTGCCAGTAGTTCAGTGGACAGAAACAATCAGCCCCAGCATTTT	CASSSVDRNNQPQHF
TRBJ2-7	TRBV28	.	many	TGTGCCAGCAGTTTTAATGTGGGCTACGAGCAGTACTTC	CASSFNVGYEQYF
TRBJ1-1	TRBV12-3/TRBV12-4	.	many	TGTGCCAGCAGTTTGGGGGGCGGCACTGAAGCTTTCTTT	CASSLGGGTEAFF
TRBJ2-5	TRBV12-3/TRBV12-4	.	many	TGTGCCAGCGGGGGTGCACAAGAGACCCAGTACTTC	CASGGAQETQYF
TRBJ1-5	TRBV10-1	TRBD1	.	TGCGCCTGTACAGGGGCATCTAGCAATCAGCCCCAGCATTTT	CACTGASSNQPQHF
TRBJ1-1	TRBV20-1	.	many	TGCAGTGCTAGAGATCCCGACGGGGAGGCCACTGAAGCTTTCTTT	CSARDPDGEATEAFF
TRBJ2-1	TRBV20-1	TRBD2	.	TGCAGTGCTAGTAGTCTAGCGGGAGTTCCTTGGGGAAACAATGAGCAGTTCTTC	CSASSLAGVPWGNNEQFF
TRBJ2-2	TRBV11-2	.	medium-sized	TGTGCCAGCAGCTTAGGATGGGCGTGGAACACCGGGGAGCTGTTTTTT	CASSLGWAWNTGELFF
TRBJ2-5	TRBV7-8	TRBD2	many	TGTGCCAGCAGCTTAGTTGGGACTAGCGGGAGGGTCGCTAGGGAGACCCAGTACTTC	CASSLVGTSGRVARETQYF
TRBJ2-5	TRBV20-1	TRBD2	many	TGCAGTGCTAGAGAGTGGGCCCCGCACCGACTAGCGGGAGAGACCCAGTACTTC	CSAREWAPHRLAGETQYF
TRBJ2-5	TRBV3-1	.	many	TGTGCCAGCAGCCAAGCCCCCGGGACTCCCTACGGGACCCAGTACTTC	CASSQAPGTPYGTQYF
TRBJ2-2	TRBV5-6	.	.	TGTGCCAGCAGCCGCGGAGTGAACACCGGGGAGCTGTTTTTT	CASSRGVNTGELFF
TRBJ2-7	TRBV15	.	.	TGTGCCACCAGCAAGGGGTTAGGGGCTACCTACGAGCAGTACTTC	CATSKGLGATYEQYF
TRBJ2-1	TRBV14	.	many	TGTGCCAGCAGCCAAGGAGGGCTGGGAATCTACAATGAGCAGTTCTTC	CASSQGGLGIYNEQFF
TRBJ2-1	TRBV7-9	.	few	TGTGCCAGCAGCCCCCCCCCCATGGGTACCTACAATGAGCAGTTCTTC	CASSPPPMGTYNEQFF
TRBJ2-1	TRBV29-1	TRBD1	medium-sized	TGCAGCGTGGACAGGGTCAATGAGCAGTTCTTC	CSVDRVNEQFF
TRBJ2-2	TRBV28	.	.	TGTGCCAGCAGTTTAATAGTGGGGAGACAGAAACCGAACACCGGGGAGCTGTTTTTT	CASSLIVGRQKPNTGELFF
TRBJ1-5	TRBV28	.	many	TGTGCCAGCAGGGAGGGTTGGGGGAATCAGCCCCAGCATTTT	CASREGWGNQPQHF
TRBJ2-1	TRBV27	.	medium-sized	TGTGCCAGCAGTACGGGAGTATCTTACAATGAGCAGTTCTTC	CASSTGVSYNEQFF
TRBJ2-7	TRBV5-4	.	.	TGTGCCAGCAGCTTGTGGAGCTATTACGAGCAGTACTTC	CASSLWSYYEQYF
TRBJ2-2	TRBV28	.	few	TGTGCCAGCAGTTTTTTGGGGTTAACCACCGGGGAGCTGTTTTTT	CASSFLGLTTGELFF
TRBJ2-1	TRBV19	.	many	TGTGCCACTGCGGACGGGTACAATGAGCAGTTCTTC	CATADGYNEQFF
TRBJ2-5	TRBV3-1	TRBD1	few	TGTGCCAACAGCCGAGACAGGGGCCAAGAGACCCAGTACTTC	CANSRDRGQETQYF
TRBJ2-7	TRBV9	.	few	TGTGCCAGCAGCCCCGAAGATAAGTGGTTCTACGAGCAGTACTTC	CASSPEDKWFYEQYF
TRBJ2-5	TRBV12-3/TRBV12-4	.	.	TGTGCCAGCAAGCGTCCGGGGCCCCAAGAGACCCAGTACTTC	CASKRPGPQETQYF
TRBJ2-7	TRBV4-1	.	.	TGCGCCAGCAGCCAATTATCTGGACAGATCCACTACGAGCAGTACTTC	CASSQLSGQIHYEQYF